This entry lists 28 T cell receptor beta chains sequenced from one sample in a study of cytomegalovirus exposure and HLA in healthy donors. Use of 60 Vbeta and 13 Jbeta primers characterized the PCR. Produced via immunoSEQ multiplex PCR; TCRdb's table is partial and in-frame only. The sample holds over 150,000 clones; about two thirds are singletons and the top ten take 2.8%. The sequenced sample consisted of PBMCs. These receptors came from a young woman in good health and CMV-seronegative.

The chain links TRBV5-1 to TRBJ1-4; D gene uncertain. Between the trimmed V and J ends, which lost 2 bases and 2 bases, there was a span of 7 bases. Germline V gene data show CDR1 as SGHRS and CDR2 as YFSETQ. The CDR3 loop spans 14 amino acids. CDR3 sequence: CASSLGRTNEKLFF. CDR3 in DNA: TGCGCCAGCAGCTTAGGGAGGACTAATGAAAAACTGTTTTTT. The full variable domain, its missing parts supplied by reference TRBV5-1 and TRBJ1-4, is KAGVTQTPRYLIKTRGQQVTLSCSPISGHRSVSWYQQTPGQGLQFLFEYFSETQRNKGNFPGRFSGRQFSNSRSEMNVSTLELGDSALYLCASSLGRTNEKLFFGSGTQLSVL.

The CDR3 loop is CASSGGGAGELFF. The CDR3 DNA follows: TGCGCCAGCAGCGGCGGGGGGGCCGGGGAGCTGTTTTTT. The chain employs TRBV4-3 and TRBJ2-2; TRBD2 aligns across 9 bases. CDR3 length equals 13 residues. With V trimmed by 5 bases and J by 6 bases, 1 base remained unmatched. Germline V gene lookup returns CDR1 LGHNA and CDR2 YSLEER.

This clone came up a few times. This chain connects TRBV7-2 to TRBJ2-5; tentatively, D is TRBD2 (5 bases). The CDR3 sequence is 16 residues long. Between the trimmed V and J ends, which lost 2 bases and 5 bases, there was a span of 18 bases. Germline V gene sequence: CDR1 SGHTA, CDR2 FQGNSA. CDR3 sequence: CASSLRSGDSVETQYF. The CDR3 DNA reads TGTGCCAGCAGCTTAAGGTCAGGAGATAGCGTGGAGACCCAGTACTTC. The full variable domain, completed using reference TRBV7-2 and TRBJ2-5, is GAGVSQSPSNKVTEKGKDVELRCDPISGHTALYWYRQSLGQGLEFLIYFQGNSAPDKSGLPSDRFSAERTGGSVSTLTIQRTQQEDSAVYLCASSLRSGDSVETQYFGPGTRLLVL.

The CDR3 loop is CASVVAALASYNEQFF. The CDR3, as DNA: TGTGCCAGCGTAGTAGCAGCCCTCGCCTCCTACAATGAGCAGTTCTTC. The J gene is TRBJ2-1, the V gene TRBV7-2; D uncertain. The CDR3 consists of 16 residues. V dropped 8 bases and J dropped 0 bases, with 17 bases sitting between them. The germline V gene encodes CDR1 SGHTA and CDR2 FQGNSA.

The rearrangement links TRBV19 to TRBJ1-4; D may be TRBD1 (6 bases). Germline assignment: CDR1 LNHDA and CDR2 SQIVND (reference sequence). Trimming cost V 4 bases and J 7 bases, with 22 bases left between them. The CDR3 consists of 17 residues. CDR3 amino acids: CASSKGGGGRRAEKLFF. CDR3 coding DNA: TGTGCCAGTAGTAAGGGGGGCGGGGGGCGCAGAGCTGAAAAACTGTTTTTT.

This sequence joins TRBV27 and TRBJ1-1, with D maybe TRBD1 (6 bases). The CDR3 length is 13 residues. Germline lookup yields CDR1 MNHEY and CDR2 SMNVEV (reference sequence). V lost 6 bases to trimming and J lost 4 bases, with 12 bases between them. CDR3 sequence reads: CASRAGTSTEAFF. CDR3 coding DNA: TGTGCCAGCAGAGCCGGGACATCCACTGAAGCTTTCTTT.

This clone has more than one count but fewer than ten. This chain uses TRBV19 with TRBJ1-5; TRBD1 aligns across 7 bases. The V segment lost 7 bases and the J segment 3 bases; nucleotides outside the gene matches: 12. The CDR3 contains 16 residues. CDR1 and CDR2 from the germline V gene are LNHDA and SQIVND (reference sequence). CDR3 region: CASTLGDQGVNQPQHF. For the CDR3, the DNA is TGTGCCAGTACCCTGGGGGACCAGGGGGTCAATCAGCCCCAGCATTTT.

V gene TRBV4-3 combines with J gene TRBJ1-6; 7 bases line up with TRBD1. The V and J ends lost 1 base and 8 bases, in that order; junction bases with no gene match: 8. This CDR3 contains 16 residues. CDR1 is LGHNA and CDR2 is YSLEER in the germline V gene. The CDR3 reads CASSQVGRQGYSPLHF. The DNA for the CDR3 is TGCGCCAGCAGCCAAGTAGGGAGACAGGGTTATTCACCCCTCCACTTT.

CDR3 in DNA: TGTGCCAGCAACATTCAGGGAGGACACGAGCAGTACTTC. Translating it yields CASNIQGGHEQYF. The chain employs TRBV7-2 and TRBJ2-7, with D perhaps matching TRBD2 (6 bases). With 7 bases removed from V and 5 bases from J, the gap between germline ends came to 15 bases. The CDR3 is 13 residues long. Germline assignment: CDR1 SGHTA and CDR2 FQGNSA.

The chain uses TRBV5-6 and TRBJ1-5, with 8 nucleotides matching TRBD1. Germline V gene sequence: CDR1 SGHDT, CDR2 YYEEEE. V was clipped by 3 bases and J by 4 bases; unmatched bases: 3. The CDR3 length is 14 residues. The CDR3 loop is CASSSTGDNQPQHF. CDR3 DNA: TGTGCCAGCAGCTCGACAGGGGATAATCAGCCCCAGCATTTT.

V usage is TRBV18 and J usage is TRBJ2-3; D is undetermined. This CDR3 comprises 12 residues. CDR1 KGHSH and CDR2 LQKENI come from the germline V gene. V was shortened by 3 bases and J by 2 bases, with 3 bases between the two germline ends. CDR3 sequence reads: CASSPYTDTQYF. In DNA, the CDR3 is TGTGCCAGCTCACCCTACACAGATACGCAGTATTTT.

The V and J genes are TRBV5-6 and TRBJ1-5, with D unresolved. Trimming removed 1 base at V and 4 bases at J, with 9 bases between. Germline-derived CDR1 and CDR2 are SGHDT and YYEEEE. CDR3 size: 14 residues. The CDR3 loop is CASSLSEENQPQHF. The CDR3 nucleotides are TGTGCCAGCAGCTTGAGCGAGGAGAATCAGCCCCAGCATTTT. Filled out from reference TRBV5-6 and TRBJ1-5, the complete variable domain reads DAGVTQSPTHLIKTRGQQVTLRCSPKSGHDTVSWYQQALGQGPQFIFQYYEEEERQRGNFPDRFSGHQFPNYSSELNVNALLLGDSALYLCASSLSEENQPQHFGDGTRLSIL.

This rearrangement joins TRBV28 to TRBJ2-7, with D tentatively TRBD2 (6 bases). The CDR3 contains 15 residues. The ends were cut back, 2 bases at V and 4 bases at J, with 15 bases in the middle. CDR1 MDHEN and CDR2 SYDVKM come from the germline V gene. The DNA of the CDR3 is TGTGCCAGCAGTTTAGGGCGTAGCGGTGCATACGAGCAGTACTTC. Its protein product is CASSLGRSGAYEQYF.

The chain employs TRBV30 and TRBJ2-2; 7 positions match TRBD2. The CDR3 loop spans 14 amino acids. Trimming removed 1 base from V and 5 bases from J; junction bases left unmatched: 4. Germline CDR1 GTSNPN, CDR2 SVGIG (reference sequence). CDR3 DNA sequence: TGTGCCTGGAGTGCACTAGCGAGAACCGGGGAGCTGTTTTTT. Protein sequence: CAWSALARTGELFF. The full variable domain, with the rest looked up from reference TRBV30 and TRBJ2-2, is SQTIHQWPATLVQPVGSPLSLECTVEGTSNPNLYWYRQAAGRGLQLLFYSVGIGQISSEVPQNLSASRPQDRQFILSSKKLLLSDSGFYLCAWSALARTGELFFGEGSRLTVL.

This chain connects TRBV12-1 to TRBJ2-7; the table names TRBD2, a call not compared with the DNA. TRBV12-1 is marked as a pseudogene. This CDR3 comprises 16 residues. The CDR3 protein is CASSFARLREASEQYF. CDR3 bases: TGTGCCAGCAGCTTTGCGCGGTTGCGGGAAGCTAGTGAGCAGTACTTC.

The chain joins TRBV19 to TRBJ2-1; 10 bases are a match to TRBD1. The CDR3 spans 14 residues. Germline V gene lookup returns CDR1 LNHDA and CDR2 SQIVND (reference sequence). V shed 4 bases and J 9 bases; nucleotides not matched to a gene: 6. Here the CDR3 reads CASSRDRGGFEQFF. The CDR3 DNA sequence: TGTGCCAGTAGTAGGGACAGGGGAGGTTTTGAGCAGTTCTTC.

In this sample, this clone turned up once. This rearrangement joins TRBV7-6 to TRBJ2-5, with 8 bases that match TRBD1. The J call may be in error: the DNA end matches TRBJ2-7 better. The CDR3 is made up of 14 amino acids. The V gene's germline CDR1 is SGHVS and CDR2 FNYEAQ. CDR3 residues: CASSLVQGAVEQYF. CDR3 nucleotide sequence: TGTGCCAGCAGCTTGGTTCAGGGGGCGGTCGAGCAGTACTTC.

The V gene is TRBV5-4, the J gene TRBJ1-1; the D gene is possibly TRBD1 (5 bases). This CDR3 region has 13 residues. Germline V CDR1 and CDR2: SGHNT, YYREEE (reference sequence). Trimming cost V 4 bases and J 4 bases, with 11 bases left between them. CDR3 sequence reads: CASSPGGGTEAFF. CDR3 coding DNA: TGTGCCAGCAGCCCCGGCGGGGGCACTGAAGCTTTCTTT. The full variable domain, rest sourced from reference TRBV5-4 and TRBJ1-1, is ETGVTQSPTHLIKTRGQQVTLRCSSQSGHNTVSWYQQALGQGPQFIFQYYREEENGRGNFPPRFSGLQFPNYSSELNVNALELDDSALYLCASSPGGGTEAFFGQGTRLTVV.

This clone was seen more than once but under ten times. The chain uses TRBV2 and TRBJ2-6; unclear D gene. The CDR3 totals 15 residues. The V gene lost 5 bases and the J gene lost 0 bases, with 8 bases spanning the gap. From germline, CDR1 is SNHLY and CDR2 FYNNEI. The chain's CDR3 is CASSFQNSGANVLTF. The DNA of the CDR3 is TGTGCCAGCAGTTTCCAAAACTCTGGGGCCAACGTCCTGACTTTC.

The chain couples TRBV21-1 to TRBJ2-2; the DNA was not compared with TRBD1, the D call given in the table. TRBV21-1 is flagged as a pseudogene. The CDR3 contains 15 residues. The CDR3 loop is CARTRDRGFNGELFF. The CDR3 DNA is TGTGCCAGAACCCGGGACAGGGGTTTTAACGGGGAGCTGTTTTTT.

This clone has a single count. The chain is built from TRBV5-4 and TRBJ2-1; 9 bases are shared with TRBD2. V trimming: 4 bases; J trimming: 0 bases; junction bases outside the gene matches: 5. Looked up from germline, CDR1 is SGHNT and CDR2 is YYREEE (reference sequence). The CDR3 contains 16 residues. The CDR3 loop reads CASSPVAGDSYNEQFF. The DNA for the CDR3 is TGTGCCAGCAGCCCGGTAGCGGGAGACTCCTACAATGAGCAGTTCTTC.

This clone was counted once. Here the CDR3 reads CASSLPGQGRGYEQYF. The CDR3, as DNA: TGTGCCAGCAGCTTGCCGGGACAGGGGAGAGGCTACGAGCAGTACTTC. The J gene is TRBJ2-7, the V gene TRBV5-4, with 10 nucleotides matching TRBD1. V lost 1 base and J lost 3; bases outside the gene matches: 7. CDR1 SGHNT and CDR2 YYREEE come from the germline V gene (reference sequence). The CDR3 loop spans 16 amino acids. The full variable domain, completed using reference TRBV5-4 and TRBJ2-7, is ETGVTQSPTHLIKTRGQQVTLRCSSQSGHNTVSWYQQALGQGPQFIFQYYREEENGRGNFPPRFSGLQFPNYSSELNVNALELDDSALYLCASSLPGQGRGYEQYFGPGTRLTVT.

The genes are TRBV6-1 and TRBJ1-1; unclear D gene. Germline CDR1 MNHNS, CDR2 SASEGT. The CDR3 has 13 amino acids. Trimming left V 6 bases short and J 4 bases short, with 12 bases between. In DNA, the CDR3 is TGTGCCAGCAGGTGGACCGAGGGCACTGAAGCTTTCTTT. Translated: CASRWTEGTEAFF.

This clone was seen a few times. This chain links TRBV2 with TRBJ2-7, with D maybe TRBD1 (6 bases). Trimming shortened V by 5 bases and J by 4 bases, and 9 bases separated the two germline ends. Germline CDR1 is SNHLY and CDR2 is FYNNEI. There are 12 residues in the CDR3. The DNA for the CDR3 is TGTGCCAGCAGTAAACAGGGTTACGAGCAGTACTTC. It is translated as CASSKQGYEQYF. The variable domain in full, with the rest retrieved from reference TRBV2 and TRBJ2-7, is EPEVTQTPSHQVTQMGQEVILRCVPISNHLYFYWYRQILGQKVEFLVSFYNNEISEKSEIFDDQFSVERPDGSNFTLKIRSTKLEDSAMYFCASSKQGYEQYFGPGTRLTVT.

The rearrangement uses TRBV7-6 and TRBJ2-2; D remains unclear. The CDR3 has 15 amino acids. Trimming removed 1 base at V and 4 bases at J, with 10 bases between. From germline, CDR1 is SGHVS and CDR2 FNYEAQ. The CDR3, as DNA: TGTGCCAGCAGCTTAGGCCGGCCGGGCACCGGGGAGCTGTTTTTT. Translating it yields CASSLGRPGTGELFF.

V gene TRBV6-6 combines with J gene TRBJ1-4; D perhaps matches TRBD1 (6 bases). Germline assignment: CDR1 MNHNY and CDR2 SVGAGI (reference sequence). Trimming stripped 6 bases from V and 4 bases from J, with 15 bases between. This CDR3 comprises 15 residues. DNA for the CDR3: TGTGCCAGCAGCTCCCCCAGGGGACGTAATGAAAAACTGTTTTTT. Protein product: CASSSPRGRNEKLFF.

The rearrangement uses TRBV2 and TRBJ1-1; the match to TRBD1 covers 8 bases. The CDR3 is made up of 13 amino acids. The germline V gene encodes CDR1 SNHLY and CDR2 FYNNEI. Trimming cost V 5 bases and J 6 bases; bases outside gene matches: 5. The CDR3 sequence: CASSSGQGSEAFF. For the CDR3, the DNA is TGTGCCAGCAGTTCCGGACAGGGATCTGAAGCTTTCTTT.

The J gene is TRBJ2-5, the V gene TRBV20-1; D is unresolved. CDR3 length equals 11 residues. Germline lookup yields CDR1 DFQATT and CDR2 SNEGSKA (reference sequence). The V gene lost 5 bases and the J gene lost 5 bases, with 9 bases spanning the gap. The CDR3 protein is CSAEKWETQYF. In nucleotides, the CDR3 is TGCAGTGCTGAGAAGTGGGAGACCCAGTACTTC.